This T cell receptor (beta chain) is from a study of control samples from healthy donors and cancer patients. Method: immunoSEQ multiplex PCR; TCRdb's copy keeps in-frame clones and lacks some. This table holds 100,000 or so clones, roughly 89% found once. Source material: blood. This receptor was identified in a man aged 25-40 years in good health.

The CDR3 DNA reads TGTGCCAGCTCACCAGGGGTACTCTCCTACGAGCAGTACTTC. This encodes CASSPGVLSYEQYF. The rearrangement joins TRBV18 to TRBJ2-7, with D unclear. From germline, CDR1 is KGHSH and CDR2 LQKENI. There are 14 residues in the CDR3. With 2 bases removed from V and 0 bases from J, the gap between germline ends came to 8 bases.